These T cell receptor beta chains were read from a single sample in a study of T cells expressing NK-cell markers. TCRdb reprocessed the 5' RACE reads and reports one entry per CDR3 protein, with no DNA. The sample table sets out approximately 550,000 distinct CDR3 sequences. The sample comprised blood T cells: a sorted CD56 or NKG2C T cell subset, CD4+ or CD8+ T cells, or bulk PBMC T cells (not recorded which). The receptors were sampled from a man aged 18 to 35 in good health. The CDR3 runs from the conserved cysteine through the conserved F or W.

TRBV11-2	TRBJ2-1	CASGGDRGYEQFF
TRBV20-1	TRBJ2-1	CSAEPGLASNEQFF
TRBV20-1	TRBJ2-1	CSARDSGRRDNEQFF
TRBV6-5	TRBJ2-3	CASSYKAGGDTQYF
TRBV5-6	TRBJ2-7	CASSRMGSSYEQYF
TRBV5-1	TRBJ2-2	CASSLTGTQTGELFF
TRBV5-6	TRBJ2-5	CASFQRAGHQETQYF
TRBV13	TRBJ2-2	CASSLGGGRATGELFF
TRBV27	TRBJ2-1	CASRRMPGLAANNEQFF
TRBV2	TRBJ2-5	CASCDRGLRETQYF
TRBV14	TRBJ2-2	CASSQRAGRDTGELFF